A selection of T cell receptor beta chains follows, all from one sample in a study of early T cells in non-severe SARS-CoV-2 infection. MiXCR, run by TCRdb on the 5' RACE reads, gives a single entry per CDR3 protein. The sample shows 64,000 or so distinct CDR3 sequences, 11% of them seen only once. Sequenced material: whole blood, taken at baseline. The receptor source for this set is an adult who was a healthcare worker with PCR-confirmed SARS-CoV-2 infection or an uninfected control (not recorded which). The CDR3 runs from the conserved cysteine through the conserved F or W. The D gene is left open where the match is weak.

d_gene: -
j_gene: TRBJ1-2
v_gene: TRBV7-2
CDR3aa: CASSFYGTYGYTF

d_gene: -
j_gene: TRBJ1-1
v_gene: TRBV30
CDR3aa: CAWSRIGTEAFF

d_gene: -
j_gene: TRBJ1-2
v_gene: TRBV29-1
CDR3aa: CSGNSVDDYGYTF

d_gene: -
j_gene: TRBJ1-6
v_gene: TRBV5-6
CDR3aa: CASSPAGGGSPLHF

d_gene: -
j_gene: TRBJ2-7
v_gene: TRBV28
CDR3aa: CASSLGAYEQYF

d_gene: -
j_gene: TRBJ2-6
v_gene: TRBV7-9
CDR3aa: CASSSQLAGLLRGANVLTF

d_gene: TRBD1
j_gene: TRBJ1-3
v_gene: TRBV11-2
CDR3aa: CASGDRGSTGNTIYF

d_gene: -
j_gene: TRBJ1-1
v_gene: TRBV3-1
CDR3aa: CASSQGWTEAFF

d_gene: -
j_gene: TRBJ2-3
v_gene: TRBV20-1
CDR3aa: CSASPLASDTDTQYF

d_gene: -
j_gene: TRBJ1-5
v_gene: TRBV10-2
CDR3aa: CASSERQLNQPQHF

d_gene: -
j_gene: TRBJ2-5
v_gene: TRBV11-3
CDR3aa: CASSPGGAPEETQYF

d_gene: -
j_gene: TRBJ2-1
v_gene: TRBV24-1
CDR3aa: CATSDANVGNEQFF

d_gene: -
j_gene: TRBJ2-2
v_gene: TRBV2
CDR3aa: CASHRETGELFF

d_gene: TRBD1
j_gene: TRBJ2-7
v_gene: TRBV20-1
CDR3aa: CSAYRGTHEQYF

d_gene: -
j_gene: TRBJ1-1
v_gene: TRBV3-1
CDR3aa: CASSRFRGNTEAFF

d_gene: -
j_gene: TRBJ1-1
v_gene: TRBV2
CDR3aa: CASIGIRAQGPEPNTEAFF

d_gene: TRBD1
j_gene: TRBJ1-5
v_gene: TRBV18
CDR3aa: CASSPGQGSNQPQHF

d_gene: -
j_gene: TRBJ2-5
v_gene: TRBV11-2
CDR3aa: CASSLDSAGETQYF

d_gene: TRBD2
j_gene: TRBJ2-5
v_gene: TRBV11-2
CDR3aa: CASSFGGRPETQYF

d_gene: -
j_gene: TRBJ1-5
v_gene: TRBV19
CDR3aa: CASQGIGQPQHF

d_gene: -
j_gene: TRBJ1-2
v_gene: TRBV19
CDR3aa: CAAQQGNYGYTF

d_gene: -
j_gene: TRBJ2-1
v_gene: TRBV7-8
CDR3aa: CASSLQSRLVRRVNEQFF

d_gene: TRBD1
j_gene: TRBJ2-7
v_gene: TRBV2
CDR3aa: CASILQGGTYEQYF

d_gene: -
j_gene: TRBJ2-7
v_gene: TRBV5-1
CDR3aa: CASSSDGYEQYF

d_gene: TRBD1
j_gene: TRBJ1-4
v_gene: TRBV7-8
CDR3aa: CASSLETGQGYEKLFF

d_gene: TRBD2
j_gene: TRBJ2-3
v_gene: TRBV20-1
CDR3aa: CSARPGGATDTQYF

d_gene: TRBD1
j_gene: TRBJ2-7
v_gene: TRBV6-5
CDR3aa: CASSYSGQGGYEQYF

d_gene: -
j_gene: TRBJ2-7
v_gene: TRBV12-3/TRBV12-4
CDR3aa: CASSFAGTLSYEQYF

d_gene: TRBD2
j_gene: TRBJ2-3
v_gene: TRBV5-4
CDR3aa: CASSFVLAGASTDTQYF

d_gene: -
j_gene: TRBJ1-2
v_gene: TRBV20-1
CDR3aa: CSAIAGGHGYTF

d_gene: -
j_gene: TRBJ2-2
v_gene: TRBV11-2
CDR3aa: CASSLDRPENTGELFF

d_gene: -
j_gene: TRBJ1-1
v_gene: TRBV2
CDR3aa: CASYREFDTEAFF

d_gene: TRBD1
j_gene: TRBJ1-1
v_gene: TRBV19
CDR3aa: CATGTGVGTEAFF

d_gene: -
j_gene: TRBJ1-2
v_gene: TRBV6-5
CDR3aa: CASSSPGDAHYGYTF

d_gene: TRBD1
j_gene: TRBJ1-2
v_gene: TRBV12-3/TRBV12-4
CDR3aa: CASSPGQGFAYTF

d_gene: -
j_gene: TRBJ2-3
v_gene: TRBV20-1
CDR3aa: CSAIGGGYTDTQYF

d_gene: TRBD1
j_gene: TRBJ1-1
v_gene: TRBV2
CDR3aa: CASLDRDMNTEAFF

d_gene: TRBD1
j_gene: TRBJ2-5
v_gene: TRBV5-1
CDR3aa: CASSYKGQGRETQYF

d_gene: -
j_gene: TRBJ2-3
v_gene: TRBV30
CDR3aa: CAWSVDRPSTDTQYF

d_gene: -
j_gene: TRBJ1-5
v_gene: TRBV5-5
CDR3aa: CASSLAGAGAQSQPQHF

d_gene: -
j_gene: TRBJ2-2
v_gene: TRBV12-3/TRBV12-4
CDR3aa: CASSSWTPYTGELFF

d_gene: -
j_gene: TRBJ1-5
v_gene: TRBV6-5
CDR3aa: CASSSAGASNQPQHF

d_gene: -
j_gene: TRBJ1-5
v_gene: TRBV19
CDR3aa: CASSIRLQTQHF

d_gene: -
j_gene: TRBJ1-1
v_gene: TRBV5-1
CDR3aa: CASSPTTGEAFF

d_gene: TRBD2
j_gene: TRBJ2-3
v_gene: TRBV4-1
CDR3aa: CASSGWTSGGDTQYF

d_gene: -
j_gene: TRBJ2-7
v_gene: TRBV6-5
CDR3aa: CASRTREGASYEQYF

d_gene: -
j_gene: TRBJ2-1
v_gene: TRBV20-1
CDR3aa: CSARDQSMNEQFF